Below, 20 T cell receptor beta chains from the same sample are listed, as sequenced in a study of blood T cell repertoires in COVID-19. Sequencing was performed with immunoSEQ multiplex PCR; in TCRdb, only in-frame clones are kept and a portion is missing. The sample includes around 220,000 clones, 85% to 90% of them seen just once. Sequenced sample: peripheral blood. These receptors all stem from a woman between 50 and 59 years old with COVID-19, enrolled during active disease.

The rearrangement uses TRBV7-2 and TRBJ2-3, with 9 bases identical to TRBD2. The V gene's germline CDR1 is SGHTA and CDR2 FQGNSA. The CDR3 totals 16 residues. The V segment lost 1 base and the J segment 2 bases; nucleotides outside the gene matches: 4. The CDR3 is CASSLGVAGATDTQYF. Here the CDR3 DNA reads TGTGCCAGCAGCTTAGGGGTAGCGGGGGCCACAGATACGCAGTATTTT.

The CDR3 DNA is TGTGCCAGTAGTATAGGAGGCAGTCAACTCCGCGAGCAGTACTTC. Residues: CASSIGGSQLREQYF. The V and J genes are TRBV19 and TRBJ2-7; the D is unclear. V dropped 1 base and J dropped 6 bases, with 16 bases sitting between them. CDR3 length: 15 residues. Per germline, CDR1 LNHDA and CDR2 SQIVND (reference sequence).

The chain joins TRBV4-1 to TRBJ2-3; D is possibly TRBD1 (5 bases). From germline, CDR1 is MGHRA and CDR2 YSYEKL. Trimming removed 2 bases at V and 1 base at J, with 10 bases between. The CDR3 is 15 amino acids. CDR3: CASSQIQARTDTQYF. The CDR3 DNA reads as TGCGCCAGCAGCCAAATACAGGCCCGCACAGATACGCAGTATTTT.

The chain joins TRBV3-1 (or the pseudogene TRBV3-2) to TRBJ1-3, with D perhaps TRBD1 (5 bases). This CDR3 spans 16 amino acids. V lost 4 bases to trimming and J lost 0 bases, with 13 bases between them. Germline CDR1 LGHDT, CDR2 YNNKEL (reference sequence). CDR3 amino acids: CASSRRRGTSGNTIYF. The CDR3 bases are TGTGCCAGCAGCCGCCGTAGGGGAACCTCTGGAAACACCATATATTTT.

The chain recombines TRBV2 with TRBJ1-1; weak D call: TRBD1 (5 bases). The CDR3 consists of 17 residues. V was pared by 8 bases and J by 3 bases, with 25 bases between. CDR1 and CDR2 (germline): SNHLY, FYNNEI. CDR3 residues: CASRNEPSRDVDTEAFF. The DNA for the CDR3 is TGTGCCAGCCGAAACGAGCCTTCCAGGGATGTGGACACTGAAGCTTTCTTT.

The chain couples TRBV5-4 to TRBJ1-5; D possibly corresponds to TRBD1 (6 bases). Looked up from germline, CDR1 is SGHNT and CDR2 is YYREEE (reference sequence). Trimming pared 3 bases from V and 1 base from J, leaving 17 bases between. The CDR3 covers 17 residues. The CDR3 DNA reads TGTGCCAGCAGCTGGGGTGGAGGACAGATAAGCAATCAGCCCCAGCATTTT. This translates into CASSWGGGQISNQPQHF.

The gene calls are TRBV29-1 and TRBJ1-3, with D perhaps matching TRBD1 (5 bases). V was trimmed by 0 bases and J by 2 bases, leaving 8 bases between them. This CDR3 region has 14 residues. Germline CDR1 and CDR2: SQVTM and ANQGSEA. The CDR3 spells CSVEDPGTGNTIYF. Written as DNA, the CDR3 is TGCAGCGTTGAAGATCCAGGGACTGGAAACACCATATATTTT.

CDR3 sequence reads: CATSRDIGRGLGGELFF. CDR3 nucleotide sequence: TGTGCCACCAGCAGAGATATTGGCAGGGGGCTCGGCGGGGAGCTGTTTTTT. The V call is TRBV15, the J call TRBJ2-2, with 8 bases fitting TRBD1. Germline V gene data show CDR1 as LNHNV and CDR2 as YYDKDF (reference sequence). The CDR3 is made up of 17 amino acids. After removal of 0 bases from V and 7 bases from J, the junction contained 10 bases not matched to a gene.

This chain connects TRBV29-1 to TRBJ2-3, with D maybe TRBD1 (5 bases). Germline CDR1 and CDR2: SQVTM and ANQGSEA. The CDR3 has 17 residues. V was trimmed by 0 bases and J by 2 bases, leaving 18 bases between them. DNA for the CDR3: TGCAGCGTTGAAGAGGCCGAAGGGGTATATTTCACAGATACGCAGTATTTT. Translating it yields CSVEEAEGVYFTDTQYF.

This chain connects TRBV6-5 to TRBJ2-7; 11 bases agree with TRBD2. The J segment lost 7 bases and the V segment lost 5 bases, leaving 10 bases of the junction unmatched. The CDR3 is made up of 15 amino acids. In germline, CDR1 is MNHEY, CDR2 SVGAGI. The CDR3 here is CASSPLSGGAGEQYV. The CDR3 DNA reads TGTGCCAGCAGTCCCCTTAGCGGGGGGGCTGGAGAGCAGTACGTC.

This chain's CDR3 is CASSPPQTRDEQFF. Written as DNA, the CDR3 is TGCGCCAGCAGCCCTCCCCAGACTAGGGATGAGCAGTTCTTC. This chain links TRBV4-1 with TRBJ2-1, with TRBD2 as a possible D gene (6 bases). V was clipped by 4 bases and J by 8 bases, with 15 bases between them. CDR3 length equals 14 residues. CDR1 MGHRA and CDR2 YSYEKL come from the germline V gene.

The chain employs TRBV13 and TRBJ1-1; 8 bases fit TRBD1. The CDR3 runs 15 residues. J gave up 7 bases and V 5 bases, and 12 bases lay outside the gene matches. The germline gives CDR1 PRHDT, CDR2 FYEKMQ (reference sequence). CDR3 sequence (DNA): TGTGCCAGCAGCCAATCGCAGGGGGCGCGAGGTGAAGCTTTCTTT. Its translation: CASSQSQGARGEAFF.

In nucleotides, the CDR3 is TGCGCCAGCAGCTTGGAGGGACTAGCGGCAGAGACCCAGTACTTC. Its translation: CASSLEGLAAETQYF. The chain combines TRBV5-1 with TRBJ2-5; 11 nucleotides line up with TRBD2. Germline V lookup: CDR1 SGHRS, CDR2 YFSETQ. The CDR3 spans 15 residues. J gave up 4 bases and V 0 bases, and 2 bases lay outside the gene matches.

This clone was detected once. The chain uses TRBV30 and TRBJ1-1; 9 positions agree with TRBD1. CDR1 and CDR2 from the germline V gene are GTSNPN and SVGIG (reference sequence). V trimming: 2 bases; J trimming: 11 bases; junction bases outside the gene matches: 12. The CDR3 runs 14 residues. In DNA, the CDR3 is TGTGCCTGGAGTACATACTCCGGGACAGGGAAGGCTTTCTTT. This codes for CAWSTYSGTGKAFF. The full variable domain, in which reference TRBV30 and TRBJ1-1 provide the parts outside the CDR3, is SQTIHQWPATLVQPVGSPLSLECTVEGTSNPNLYWYRQAAGRGLQLLFYSVGIGQISSEVPQNLSASRPQDRQFILSSKKLLLSDSGFYLCAWSTYSGTGKAFFGQGTRLTVV.

The chain couples TRBV30 to TRBJ1-2; D is unclear. The CDR3 runs 12 residues. V was cut by 3 bases and J by 8 bases, with 13 bases left in between. Germline CDR1 is GTSNPN and CDR2 is SVGIG (reference sequence). Here the CDR3 DNA reads TGTGCCTGGAGGCTAGAGGCGGGCGGCTACACCTTC. Amino acids: CAWRLEAGGYTF.

This rearrangement joins TRBV3-1 (or the pseudogene TRBV3-2) to TRBJ1-2; D not certain. V gave up 4 bases and J gave up 5 bases, with 23 bases separating them. The CDR3 length is 17 residues. Germline V gene data show CDR1 as LGHDT and CDR2 as YNNKEL (reference sequence). DNA for the CDR3: TGTGCCAGCAGCCCACTAAACTTGAGGACTGCCGAGTATGGCTACACCTTC. Protein sequence: CASSPLNLRTAEYGYTF.

This sequence joins TRBV9 and TRBJ1-6, with TRBD1 identical over 9 bases. Unmatched junction bases numbered 8, after V lost 3 bases and J lost 13 bases. This CDR3 has 14 amino acids. Germline CDR1 SGDLS, CDR2 YYNGEE. For the CDR3, the DNA is TGTGCCAGCAGCGCCGGGACAGGGAAGGAGCCCCTCCACTTT. Its translation: CASSAGTGKEPLHF. Supplemented by reference TRBV9 and TRBJ1-6, the full variable domain reads DSGVTQTPKHLITATGQRVTLRCSPRSGDLSVYWYQQSLDQGLQFLIQYYNGEERAKGNILERFSAQQFPDLHSELNLSSLELGDSALYFCASSAGTGKEPLHFGNGTRLTVT.

This rearrangement joins TRBV27 to TRBJ2-7; the match to TRBD1 covers 9 bases. Germline lookup yields CDR1 MNHEY and CDR2 SMNVEV (reference sequence). This CDR3 has 16 amino acids. The V and J ends lost 2 bases and 2 bases, in that order; junction bases with no gene match: 7. CDR3 region: CASSLLPGTGTYEQYF. Written as DNA, the CDR3 is TGTGCCAGCAGTTTACTTCCCGGGACAGGGACCTACGAGCAGTACTTC.

The chain couples TRBV28 to TRBJ2-1; 10 nucleotides line up with TRBD2. CDR1 MDHEN and CDR2 SYDVKM come from the germline V gene. Germline trimming cut 6 bases from V and 3 bases from J; bases unmatched to any gene: 8. The CDR3 length is 16 residues. The CDR3 DNA reads TGTGCCAGCAGAGCGGGGGGGCCGACGTTCTACAATGAGCAGTTCTTC. This translates into CASRAGGPTFYNEQFF.

The gene calls are TRBV2 and TRBJ1-2, with D unresolved. Trimming stripped 1 base from V and 7 bases from J, with 13 bases between. Germline values: CDR1 SNHLY, CDR2 FYNNEI. The CDR3 contains 14 residues. Written as DNA, the CDR3 is TGTGCCAGCAGTGAAGTGAGAGACTTCCTTGGCTACACCTTC. Translating gives CASSEVRDFLGYTF.